The 26 T cell receptor beta chains listed next were all sequenced from one sample in a study of blood T cell repertoires in COVID-19 (dated by TCRdb to about 2020). The library was obtained by the immunoSEQ multiplex PCR assay. TCRdb retrieved this table from immuneACCESS and kept in-frame rearrangements only. Not all clones are present; in checked studies, unresolved V genes account for under half, and no reason is known for the remainder. In all, the sample holds about 140,000 clones, and around 86% of those were seen once. The ten largest clonotypes hold about 1.6% of the sample. Sequences were obtained from peripheral blood. These receptors all stem from a human donor in a cohort sampled during active COVID-19.

The chain employs TRBV2 and TRBJ2-3, with a possible D match to TRBD2 (6 bases). This CDR3 region has 15 residues. V lost 6 bases to trimming and J lost 6 bases, with 19 bases between them. Germline V gives CDR1 SNHLY, CDR2 FYNNEI. Written as DNA, the CDR3 is TGTGCCAGCAGGGAACTAGCTAAGCCCGGGGATACGCAGTATTTT. Protein sequence: CASRELAKPGDTQYF.

The chain has TRBV6-4 and TRBJ1-2; 7 nucleotides line up with TRBD1. The V gene end was trimmed by 5 bases and the J gene end by 0 bases; junction bases not matched to a gene: 3. Germline V gene sequence: CDR1 MRHNA, CDR2 SNTAGT. This CDR3 spans 14 amino acids. CDR3 sequence (DNA): TGTGCCAGCAGTCGGGACAGAACTAACTATGGCTACACCTTC. As protein: CASSRDRTNYGYTF.

This chain connects TRBV28 to TRBJ1-1, with TRBD1 as a possible D gene (6 bases). The germline V gene has CDR1 MDHEN and CDR2 SYDVKM. The CDR3 is 14 residues long. The germline V and J ends were trimmed by 5 bases and 1 base, with 11 bases remaining between them. The CDR3 region is CASSPTQGNTEAFF. The CDR3 nucleotides are TGTGCCAGCAGTCCAACACAGGGGAACACTGAAGCTTTCTTT.

This clone was detected a few times. The J gene is TRBJ1-3, the V gene TRBV4-1; no clear D gene. This CDR3 comprises 11 residues. In germline, CDR1 is MGHRA, CDR2 YSYEKL. The V and J ends lost 6 bases and 6 bases respectively, with 6 bases between them. CDR3 residues: CASRYSNTIYF. CDR3 nucleotides: TGCGCCAGCAGGTACTCAAACACCATATATTTT.

The chain recombines TRBV5-8 with TRBJ1-2, with TRBD1 matching 8 bases. CDR1 SGHTS and CDR2 YDEGEE come from the germline V gene. CDR3 length: 15 residues. After removal of 0 bases from V and 5 bases from J, the junction contained 6 bases not matched to a gene. The CDR3: CASSLGTGLGYGYTF. The CDR3 nucleotides are TGTGCCAGCAGCTTGGGGACAGGGCTAGGGTATGGCTACACCTTC.

The gene calls are TRBV28 and TRBJ2-1; 15 nucleotides align to TRBD2. V lost 4 bases to trimming and J lost 9 bases; unmatched junction nucleotides: 7. This CDR3 has 16 amino acids. Germline V lookup: CDR1 MDHEN, CDR2 SYDVKM. CDR3 DNA: TGTGCCAGCAGTTCCAGGACTAGCGGGAGGGCTGTTGAGCAGTTCTTC. This codes for CASSSRTSGRAVEQFF.

J is TRBJ1-1 and V is TRBV10-1; D is undetermined. V was pared by 5 bases and J by 0 bases, with 10 bases between. CDR1 and CDR2 (germline): WNHNN, SYGVQD (reference sequence). The CDR3 has 14 residues. CDR3 bases: TGCGCCAGCAGTTGCGCCCACTTGAACACTGAAGCTTTCTTT. Protein product: CASSCAHLNTEAFF.

V is TRBV11-2 and J is TRBJ2-3; TRBD2 aligns across 7 bases. The CDR3 loop spans 14 amino acids. Germline V CDR1 and CDR2: SGHAT, FQNNGV. With V trimmed by 5 bases and J by 6 bases, 8 bases remained unmatched. The CDR3 bases are TGTGCCAGCAGCCAAGAAGCGGGAATTGATACGCAGTATTTT. Translated: CASSQEAGIDTQYF.

The chain has TRBV3-1 (or the pseudogene TRBV3-2) and TRBJ2-7; perhaps TRBD1 as D (6 bases). With 6 bases removed from V and 6 bases from J, the gap between germline ends came to 9 bases. CDR1 is LGHDT, CDR2 YNNKEL, per germline (reference sequence). There are 11 residues in the CDR3. The CDR3 here is CASSTGSEQYF. CDR3 in DNA: TGTGCCAGCAGTACAGGGAGCGAGCAGTACTTC.

The chain joins TRBV11-2 to TRBJ2-3; maybe TRBD2 (5 bases). V lost 7 bases and J lost 0, with 11 bases in between. Germline V gives CDR1 SGHAT, CDR2 FQNNGV. The CDR3 has 14 amino acids. CDR3 nucleotide sequence: TGTGCCAGCAACACCCGGGGTAGCACAGATACGCAGTATTTT. Its translation is CASNTRGSTDTQYF.

The CDR3 sequence is CASTGGPGQITLSYGYTF. The CDR3 DNA is TGTGCCAGCACTGGGGGGCCGGGACAGATTACCCTTTCTTATGGCTACACCTTC. This chain uses TRBV3-1 (or the pseudogene TRBV3-2) with TRBJ1-2, with 7 bases matching TRBD1. CDR1 is LGHDT and CDR2 is YNNKEL in the germline V gene (reference sequence). The CDR3 is 18 residues long. With V trimmed by 7 bases and J by 5 bases, 22 bases remained unmatched.

This clone was detected only once. The rearrangement joins TRBV5-1 to TRBJ2-2; unclear D gene. The CDR3 contains 15 residues. CDR1 is SGHRS and CDR2 is YFSETQ in the germline V gene. The ends were cut back, 3 bases at V and 3 bases at J, with 12 bases in the middle. The CDR3 here is CASSYFDIYTGELFF. CDR3 in DNA: TGCGCCAGCAGCTACTTTGACATTTACACCGGGGAGCTGTTTTTT.

CDR3 amino acids: CASSLGGRLSSGNTIYF. The CDR3 region has the DNA TGCGCCAGCAGCTTGGGGGGCAGGCTTTCCTCTGGAAACACCATATATTTT. This rearrangement joins TRBV5-1 to TRBJ1-3; possibly TRBD1 for D (5 bases). CDR1 and CDR2 from the germline V gene are SGHRS and YFSETQ. Trimming removed 0 bases at V and 0 bases at J, with 13 bases between. The CDR3 extends over 17 amino acids.

The CDR3 DNA follows: TGTGCCAGCAATCGGGTGACTGGGGCCAACGTCCTGACTTTC. Translated: CASNRVTGANVLTF. The chain carries TRBV5-5 and TRBJ2-6, with unresolved D. There are 14 residues in the CDR3. The V gene lost 6 bases and the J gene lost 2 bases, with 9 bases spanning the gap. The germline V gene encodes CDR1 SGHKS and CDR2 YYEKEE (reference sequence).

V is TRBV2 and J is TRBJ2-3; TRBD2 matches at 10 bases. This CDR3 has 20 residues. V lost 3 bases, J lost 1 base, and 16 bases stayed unmatched. Germline assignment: CDR1 SNHLY and CDR2 FYNNEI. In DNA form, the CDR3 reads TGTGCCAGCAGTGAGGGGCTAGCGGGAGATTGGTGGGGGGGCACAGATACGCAGTATTTT. It translates to CASSEGLAGDWWGGTDTQYF.

This sequence joins TRBV5-3 and TRBJ2-7; 7 nucleotides line up with TRBD1. TRBV5-3 is sorted into the ORF group, with uncertain function. The CDR3 length is 19 residues. Trimming cost V 3 bases and J 2 bases; bases outside gene matches: 20. CDR3 in amino acids: CARSSALKPQQGRTYEQYF. The CDR3 bases are TGTGCCAGAAGCTCCGCCTTAAAACCTCAACAGGGGAGAACCTACGAGCAGTACTTC.

The chain is built from TRBV6-2 or TRBV6-3 and TRBJ2-4, with 9 bases matching TRBD1. The V gene's germline CDR1 is MNHEY and CDR2 SVGEGT. V lost 2 bases, J lost 1 base, and 6 bases stayed unmatched. This CDR3 contains 17 residues. The CDR3 is CASSYDRDRVAKNIQYF. The CDR3 DNA is TGTGCCAGCAGTTACGACCGGGACAGGGTTGCCAAAAACATTCAGTACTTC.

The chain is built from TRBV29-1 and TRBJ2-3; 7 nucleotides agree with TRBD1. Trimming cost V 6 bases and J 1 base; bases outside gene matches: 10. The CDR3 contains 15 residues. Germline V gives CDR1 SQVTM, CDR2 ANQGSEA. The DNA for the CDR3 is TGCAGCGTACGCGACAGGGCGTTTGGCACAGATACGCAGTATTTT. Its protein is CSVRDRAFGTDTQYF.

This chain links TRBV7-9 with TRBJ1-3, with D possibly TRBD1 on 5 matching bases. This CDR3 region has 16 residues. V was trimmed by 1 base and J by 0 bases, leaving 10 bases between them. CDR1 is SEHNR, CDR2 FQNEAQ, per germline (reference sequence). The CDR3 region has the DNA TGTGCCAGCAGCTTAGGACAGCCATCCTCTGGAAACACCATATATTTT. Its protein is CASSLGQPSSGNTIYF.

The gene calls are TRBV5-6 and TRBJ2-7; D gene unclear. CDR3 length: 13 residues. Looked up from germline, CDR1 is SGHDT and CDR2 is YYEEEE. V was clipped by 2 bases and J by 0 bases, with 6 bases between them. The CDR3 DNA reads TGTGCCAGCAGCTTTAGGAGCTCCTACGAGCAGTACTTC. This translates into CASSFRSSYEQYF. The whole variable domain, filled in from reference TRBV5-6 and TRBJ2-7, reads DAGVTQSPTHLIKTRGQQVTLRCSPKSGHDTVSWYQQALGQGPQFIFQYYEEEERQRGNFPDRFSGHQFPNYSSELNVNALLLGDSALYLCASSFRSSYEQYFGPGTRLTVT.

The V gene is TRBV5-4, the J gene TRBJ2-5; 9 nucleotides agree with TRBD2. CDR3 length: 16 residues. Trimming took 0 bases from V and 4 from J; bases not matched to a gene: 7. In germline, CDR1 is SGHNT, CDR2 YYREEE (reference sequence). CDR3 amino acids: CASSLVVAGEGETQYF. CDR3 bases: TGTGCCAGCAGCTTGGTGGTAGCGGGAGAGGGAGAGACCCAGTACTTC.

The chain links TRBV27 to TRBJ2-2; 11 bases map to TRBD2. V gave up 6 bases and J gave up 3 bases; unmatched junction bases: 6. The CDR3 has 16 residues. Germline CDR1 reads MNHEY; CDR2 reads SMNVEV (reference sequence). The CDR3 nucleotides are TGTGCCAGCAGAACTAGCGGGAGATTAGACACCGGGGAGCTGTTTTTT. Protein sequence: CASRTSGRLDTGELFF.

V gene TRBV7-3 combines with J gene TRBJ2-1; 8 nucleotides line up with TRBD1. Germline loops: CDR1 SGHTA, CDR2 FQGTGA. CDR3 length: 15 amino acids. Trimming took 3 bases from V and 7 from J; bases not matched to a gene: 8. The CDR3 coding sequence is TGTGCCAGCAGCTTCACAGGGGGTCGAGAGAATGAGCAGTTCTTC. This encodes CASSFTGGRENEQFF.

The chain is built from TRBV19 and TRBJ1-2, with 7 bases fitting TRBD1. V was clipped by 3 bases and J by 8 bases; unmatched bases: 9. This CDR3 has 14 residues. Germline V gene data show CDR1 as LNHDA and CDR2 as SQIVND (reference sequence). The chain's CDR3 is CASSILTGERGYTF. CDR3 DNA sequence: TGTGCCAGTAGTATCTTAACAGGGGAGCGAGGCTACACCTTC.

The V gene is TRBV21-1, the J gene TRBJ1-4; the DNA was not used to check the table's D call, TRBD1. TRBV21-1 is a documented pseudogene. The CDR3 runs to 20 residues. The DNA for the CDR3 is TGTGCCAGCAGCAAATGGGGACGGGACAGGGGGCGCGGTGCTAATGAAAAACTGTTTTTT. Translating gives CASSKWGRDRGRGANEKLFF.

This sequence joins TRBV6-5 and TRBJ1-1, with TRBD1 matching over 8 bases. The germline V gene encodes CDR1 MNHEY and CDR2 SVGAGI. The J segment lost 1 base and the V segment lost 6 bases, leaving 4 bases of the junction unmatched. This CDR3 is 14 amino acids long. The CDR3 nucleotides read TGTGCCAGCAGAGCTGACAGGGGGAACACTGAAGCTTTCTTT. Residues: CASRADRGNTEAFF.